These 9 T cell receptor beta chains originate from one sample sequenced in a study of control samples from healthy donors and cancer patients. TCRdb keeps only in-frame clones here, not all; method: immunoSEQ multiplex PCR. The sample lists about 150,000 clones; around 92% were seen once. The specimen sequenced was blood. The receptor source for this set is a man aged 25-45 years in good health.

V gene TRBV28 combines with J gene TRBJ2-4, with TRBD1 matching over 7 bases. This CDR3 comprises 15 residues. CDR1 is MDHEN, CDR2 SYDVKM, per germline. After removal of 6 bases from V and 3 bases from J, the junction contained 8 bases not matched to a gene. CDR3 sequence (DNA): TGTGCCAGCAGCCGTCGACAGGGCGACAAAAACATTCAGTACTTC. Its translation: CASSRRQGDKNIQYF.

V gene TRBV5-1 combines with J gene TRBJ2-2; the match to TRBD2 covers 7 bases. The germline CDR1 and CDR2 sequences are SGHRS and YFSETQ. The V segment lost 4 bases and the J segment 1 base; nucleotides outside the gene matches: 4. The CDR3 totals 15 residues. CDR3 loop: CASSPPSGNTGELFF. The CDR3 nucleotides read TGCGCCAGCAGCCCACCTAGCGGGAACACCGGGGAGCTGTTTTTT. Drawing the rest from reference TRBV5-1 and TRBJ2-2, the complete variable domain is KAGVTQTPRYLIKTRGQQVTLSCSPISGHRSVSWYQQTPGQGLQFLFEYFSETQRNKGNFPGRFSGRQFSNSRSEMNVSTLELGDSALYLCASSPPSGNTGELFFGEGSRLTVL.

The chain has TRBV10-3 and TRBJ1-2; possibly TRBD1 for D (5 bases). Trimming stripped 0 bases from V and 8 bases from J, with 10 bases between. This CDR3 is 13 amino acids long. CDR1 is ENHRY and CDR2 is SYGVKD in the germline V gene. The CDR3, as DNA: TGTGCCATCAGTGAGTCAGAAGGGGTCGGCTACACCTTC. Translating gives CAISESEGVGYTF.

This chain connects TRBV25-1 to TRBJ2-5, with 8 bases lining up with TRBD1. Germline loops: CDR1 MGHDK, CDR2 SYGVNS. Losses at the gene ends were 2 bases for V and 6 bases for J; bases not matched to a gene: 5. The CDR3 sequence is 14 residues long. CDR3 bases: TGTGCCAGCAGTGAAGGGGCAGGGGGCCAGACCCAGTACTTC. As protein: CASSEGAGGQTQYF.

This clone has more than one count but fewer than ten. CDR3 amino acids: CASSLALRGRTEAFF. CDR3 bases: TGTGCCAGCAGCTTAGCGCTTCGAGGGAGGACTGAAGCTTTCTTT. This rearrangement joins TRBV7-9 to TRBJ1-1; D remains ambiguous. Trimming took off 0 bases at V and 5 bases at J, with 13 bases between the two ends. CDR1 is SEHNR and CDR2 is FQNEAQ in the germline V gene (reference sequence). This CDR3 contains 15 residues.

The J gene is TRBJ1-4, the V gene TRBV9, with 7 bases aligning to TRBD1. V was clipped by 0 bases and J by 8 bases; unmatched bases: 10. Germline V lookup: CDR1 SGDLS, CDR2 YYNGEE. The CDR3 contains 16 residues. CDR3 in DNA: TGTGCCAGCAGCGTAGAAGGGGGCACGTATGGGGAAAAACTGTTTTTT. Its translation is CASSVEGGTYGEKLFF.

This chain connects TRBV7-2 to TRBJ1-5, with 8 bases identical to TRBD1. CDR3 length equals 15 residues. V shed 5 bases, J shed 0 bases, and the junction held 3 bases outside the gene matches. The germline gives CDR1 SGHTA, CDR2 FQGNSA. DNA for the CDR3: TGTGCCAGCAGCAAAGGGACAGGTAGCAATCAGCCCCAGCATTTT. Translation: CASSKGTGSNQPQHF.

This clone came up once. The chain employs TRBV27 and TRBJ2-7; TRBD1 aligns across 8 bases. Per germline, CDR1 MNHEY and CDR2 SMNVEV (reference sequence). This CDR3 region has 14 residues. After removal of 5 bases from V and 2 bases from J, the junction contained 5 bases not matched to a gene. The CDR3 here is CASSPDRDAYEQYF. CDR3 nucleotide sequence: TGTGCCAGCAGTCCGGACAGGGACGCCTACGAGCAGTACTTC.

V and J are TRBV29-1 and TRBJ1-1; D might be TRBD1 (5 bases). Germline CDR1 and CDR2: SQVTM and ANQGSEA. V shed 6 bases and J shed 4 bases, with 12 bases lying between them. CDR3 length: 12 residues. CDR3 coding DNA: TGCAGCGTACCGACAGATGGCACTGAAGCTTTCTTT. Translating gives CSVPTDGTEAFF. Combining the CDR3 with reference TRBV29-1 and TRBJ1-1 gives the whole variable domain SAVISQKPSRDICQRGTSLTIQCQVDSQVTMMFWYRQQPGQSLTLIATANQGSEATYESGFVIDKFPISRPNLTFSTLTVSNMSPEDSSIYLCSVPTDGTEAFFGQGTRLTVV.